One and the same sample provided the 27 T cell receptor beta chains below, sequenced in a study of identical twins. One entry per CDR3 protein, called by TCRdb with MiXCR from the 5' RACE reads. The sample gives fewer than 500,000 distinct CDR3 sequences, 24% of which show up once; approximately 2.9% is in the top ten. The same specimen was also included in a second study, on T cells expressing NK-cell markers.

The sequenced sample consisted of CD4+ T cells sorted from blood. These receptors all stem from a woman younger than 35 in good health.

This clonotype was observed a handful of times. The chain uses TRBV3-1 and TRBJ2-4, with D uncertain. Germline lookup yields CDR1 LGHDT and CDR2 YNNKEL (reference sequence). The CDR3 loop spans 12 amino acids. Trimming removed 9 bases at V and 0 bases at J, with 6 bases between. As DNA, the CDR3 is TGTGCCAGGACTCTAGCCAAAAACATTCAGTACTTC. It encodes CARTLAKNIQYF. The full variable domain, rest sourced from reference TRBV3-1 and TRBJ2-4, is DTAVSQTPKYLVTQMGNDKSIKCEQNLGHDTMYWYKQDSKKFLKIMFSYNNKELIINETVPNRFSPKSPDKAHLNLHINSLELGDSAVYFCARTLAKNIQYFGAGTRLSVL.

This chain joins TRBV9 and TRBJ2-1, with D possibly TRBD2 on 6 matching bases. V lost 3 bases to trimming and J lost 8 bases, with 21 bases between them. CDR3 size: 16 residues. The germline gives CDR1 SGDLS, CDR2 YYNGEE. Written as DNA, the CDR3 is TGTGCCAGCAGCGAATCGTTAAGGAGGGTTGGGGATGAGCAGTTCTTC. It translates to CASSESLRRVGDEQFF.

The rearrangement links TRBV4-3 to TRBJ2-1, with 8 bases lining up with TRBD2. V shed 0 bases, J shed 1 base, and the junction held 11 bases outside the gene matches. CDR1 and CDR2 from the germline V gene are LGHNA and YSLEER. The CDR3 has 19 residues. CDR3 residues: CASSQDPAGGVVSYNEQFF. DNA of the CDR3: TGCGCCAGCAGCCAAGATCCGGCGGGAGGAGTAGTTTCCTACAATGAGCAGTTCTTC.

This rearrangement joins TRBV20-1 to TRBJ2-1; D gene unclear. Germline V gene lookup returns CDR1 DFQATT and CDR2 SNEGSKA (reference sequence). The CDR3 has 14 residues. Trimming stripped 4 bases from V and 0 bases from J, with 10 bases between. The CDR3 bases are TGCAGTGCTATTAGGGCGCTCTCCTACAATGAGCAGTTCTTC. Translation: CSAIRALSYNEQFF.

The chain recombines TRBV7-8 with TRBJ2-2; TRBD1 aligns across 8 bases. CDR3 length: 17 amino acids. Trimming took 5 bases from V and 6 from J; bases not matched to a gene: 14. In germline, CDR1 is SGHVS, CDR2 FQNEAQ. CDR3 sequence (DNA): TGTGCCAGCAGCACACGGACAGGGAAAGGCGTGGCCGGGGAGCTGTTTTTT. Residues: CASSTRTGKGVAGELFF.

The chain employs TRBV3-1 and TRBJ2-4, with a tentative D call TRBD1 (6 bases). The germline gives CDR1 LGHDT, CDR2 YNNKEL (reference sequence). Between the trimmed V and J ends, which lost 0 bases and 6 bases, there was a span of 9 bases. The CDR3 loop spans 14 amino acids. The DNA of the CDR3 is TGTGCCAGCAGCCAAGAAGGACAGTTAAACATTCAGTACTTC. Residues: CASSQEGQLNIQYF.

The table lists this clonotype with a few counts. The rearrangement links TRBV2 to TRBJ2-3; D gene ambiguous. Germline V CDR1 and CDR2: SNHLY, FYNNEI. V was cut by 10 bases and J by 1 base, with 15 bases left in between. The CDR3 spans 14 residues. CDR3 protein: CANPSRPGTDTQYF. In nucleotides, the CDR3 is TGTGCCAACCCGTCTCGCCCCGGCACAGATACGCAGTATTTT.

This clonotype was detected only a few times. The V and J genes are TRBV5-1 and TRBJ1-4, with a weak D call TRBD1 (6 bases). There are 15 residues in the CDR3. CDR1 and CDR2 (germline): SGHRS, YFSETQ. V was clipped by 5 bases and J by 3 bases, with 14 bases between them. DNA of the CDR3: TGCGCCAGCAGGCAAGCCGGGACATCTAATGAAAAACTGTTTTTT. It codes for CASRQAGTSNEKLFF.

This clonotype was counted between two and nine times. For the CDR3, the DNA is TGTGCCAGCAGCTTAGTAGGGAAGGCCTCTGGGGCCAACGTCCTGACTTTC. This sequence encodes CASSLVGKASGANVLTF. The V and J genes are TRBV7-3 and TRBJ2-6; D call uncertain. The germline CDR1 and CDR2 sequences are SGHTA and FQGTGA. The V gene lost 2 bases and the J gene lost 0 bases, with 11 bases spanning the gap. The CDR3 is made up of 17 amino acids. The complete variable domain, with remaining parts taken from reference TRBV7-3 and TRBJ2-6, reads GAGVSQTPSNKVTEKGKYVELRCDPISGHTALYWYRQSLGQGPEFLIYFQGTGAADDSGLPNDRFFAVRPEGSVSTLKIQRTERGDSAVYLCASSLVGKASGANVLTFGAGSRLTVL.

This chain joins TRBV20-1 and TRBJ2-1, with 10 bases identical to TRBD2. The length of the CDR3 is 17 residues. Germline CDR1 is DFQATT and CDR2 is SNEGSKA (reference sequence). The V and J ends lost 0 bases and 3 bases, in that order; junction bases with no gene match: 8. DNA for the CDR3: TGCAGTGCTAGAGACCTTAGCGGGAGGAGCCACTACAATGAGCAGTTCTTC. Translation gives CSARDLSGRSHYNEQFF.

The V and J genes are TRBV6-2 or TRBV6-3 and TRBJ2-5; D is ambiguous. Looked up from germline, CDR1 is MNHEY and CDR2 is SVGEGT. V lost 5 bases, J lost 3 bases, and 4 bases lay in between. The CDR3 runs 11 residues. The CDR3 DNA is TGTGCCAGCAGTAGGAAAGAGACCCAGTACTTC. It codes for CASSRKETQYF.

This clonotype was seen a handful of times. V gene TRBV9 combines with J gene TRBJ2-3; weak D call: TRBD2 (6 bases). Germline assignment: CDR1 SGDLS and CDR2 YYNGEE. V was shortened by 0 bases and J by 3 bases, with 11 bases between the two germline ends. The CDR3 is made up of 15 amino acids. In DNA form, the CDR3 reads TGTGCCAGCAGCGTAGGAGGGAGGCGGACAGATACGCAGTATTTT. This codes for CASSVGGRRTDTQYF.

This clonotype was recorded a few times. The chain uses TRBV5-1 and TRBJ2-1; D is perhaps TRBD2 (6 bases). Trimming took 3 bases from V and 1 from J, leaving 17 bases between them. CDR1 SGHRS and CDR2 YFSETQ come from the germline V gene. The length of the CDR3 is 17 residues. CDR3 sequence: CASSSAAGKASYNEQFF. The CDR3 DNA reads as TGCGCCAGCAGCTCGGCCGCGGGGAAAGCTTCCTACAATGAGCAGTTCTTC.

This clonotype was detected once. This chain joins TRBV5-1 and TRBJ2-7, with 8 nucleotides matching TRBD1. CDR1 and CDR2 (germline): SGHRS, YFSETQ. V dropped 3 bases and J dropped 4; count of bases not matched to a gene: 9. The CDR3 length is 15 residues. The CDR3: CASSSTQGAAYEQYF. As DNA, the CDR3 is TGCGCCAGCAGCTCGACCCAGGGGGCGGCTTACGAGCAGTACTTC.

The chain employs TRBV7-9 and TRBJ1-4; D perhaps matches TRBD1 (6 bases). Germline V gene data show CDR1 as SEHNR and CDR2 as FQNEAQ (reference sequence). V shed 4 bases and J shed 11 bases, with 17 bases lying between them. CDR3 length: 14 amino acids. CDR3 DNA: TGTGCCAGCAGCTACCGGACAGAAGGATATAAACTGTTTTTT. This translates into CASSYRTEGYKLFF.

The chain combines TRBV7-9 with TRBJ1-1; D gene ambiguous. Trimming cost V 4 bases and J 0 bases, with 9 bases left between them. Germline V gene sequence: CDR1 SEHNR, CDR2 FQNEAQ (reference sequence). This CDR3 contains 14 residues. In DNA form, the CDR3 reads TGTGCCAGCAGCTCCAGCCTAATGAACACTGAAGCTTTCTTT. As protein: CASSSSLMNTEAFF.

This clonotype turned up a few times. CDR3 in DNA: TGTGCCAGCAACGGTGGGGGACAGGGGACGGGGGAGCAGTACTTC. This codes for CASNGGGQGTGEQYF. The V call is TRBV27, the J call TRBJ2-7; 10 bases line up with TRBD1. Germline V gives CDR1 MNHEY, CDR2 SMNVEV (reference sequence). Trimming removed 7 bases from V and 7 bases from J; junction bases left unmatched: 13. The CDR3 has 15 residues.

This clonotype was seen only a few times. The CDR3 here is CSAKDRGNEKLFF. CDR3 DNA sequence: TGCAGTGCTAAAGATCGGGGGAATGAAAAACTGTTTTTT. This chain uses TRBV20-1 with TRBJ1-4; D perhaps matches TRBD1 (5 bases). V was clipped by 4 bases and J by 5 bases, with 11 bases between them. The CDR3 is 13 amino acids. The germline V gene has CDR1 DFQATT and CDR2 SNEGSKA (reference sequence).

Written as DNA, the CDR3 is TGTGCCAGCAGCCCCCATAGCTTTGGCTACACCTTC. Encoded protein: CASSPHSFGYTF. This sequence joins TRBV7-9 and TRBJ1-2; D gene uncertain. CDR3 length: 12 residues. CDR1 is SEHNR, CDR2 FQNEAQ, per germline (reference sequence). V lost 5 bases and J 7 bases, leaving 11 bases between the germline ends.

CDR3 DNA: TGTGCCAGCAGCCCCAGGGACAGAGATACGCAGTATTTT. This codes for CASSPRDRDTQYF. The chain links TRBV7-3 to TRBJ2-3, with TRBD1 identical over 7 bases. The germline CDR1 and CDR2 sequences are SGHTA and FQGTGA. The V gene end was trimmed by 5 bases and the J gene end by 5 bases; junction bases not matched to a gene: 4. CDR3 length equals 13 residues.

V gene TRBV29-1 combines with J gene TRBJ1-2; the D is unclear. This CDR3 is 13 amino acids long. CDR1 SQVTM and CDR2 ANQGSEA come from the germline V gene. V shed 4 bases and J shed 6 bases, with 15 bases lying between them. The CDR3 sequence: CSVAWSPLDGYTF. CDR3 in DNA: TGCAGCGTTGCGTGGTCTCCCTTAGATGGCTACACCTTC.

In nucleotides, the CDR3 is TGCGCCAGCACTAGCGGGGCCCCCTACGAGCAGTACTTC. It codes for CASTSGAPYEQYF. This chain connects TRBV10-2 to TRBJ2-7, with 9 bases that match TRBD2. This CDR3 has 13 residues. The germline V gene encodes CDR1 WSHSY and CDR2 SAAADI. Trimming cost V 7 bases and J 2 bases; bases outside gene matches: 3.

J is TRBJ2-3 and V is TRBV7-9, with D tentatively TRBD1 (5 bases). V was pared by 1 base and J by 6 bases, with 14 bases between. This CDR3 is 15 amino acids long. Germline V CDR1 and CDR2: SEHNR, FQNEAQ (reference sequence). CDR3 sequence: CASSLVIRDGDTQYF. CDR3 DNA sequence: TGTGCCAGCAGCTTAGTCATCAGGGATGGTGATACGCAGTATTTT.

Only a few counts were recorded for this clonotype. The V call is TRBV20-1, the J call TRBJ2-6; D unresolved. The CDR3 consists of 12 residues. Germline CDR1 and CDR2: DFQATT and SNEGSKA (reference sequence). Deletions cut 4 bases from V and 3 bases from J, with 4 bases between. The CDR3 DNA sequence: TGCAGTGCTACCCATGGGGCCAACGTCCTGACTTTC. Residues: CSATHGANVLTF.

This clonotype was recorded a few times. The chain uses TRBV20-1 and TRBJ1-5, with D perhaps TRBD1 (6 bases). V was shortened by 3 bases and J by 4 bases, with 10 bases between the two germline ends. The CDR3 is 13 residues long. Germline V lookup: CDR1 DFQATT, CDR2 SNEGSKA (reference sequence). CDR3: CSASRTVNQPQHF. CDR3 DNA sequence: TGCAGTGCTAGCCGGACAGTTAATCAGCCCCAGCATTTT.

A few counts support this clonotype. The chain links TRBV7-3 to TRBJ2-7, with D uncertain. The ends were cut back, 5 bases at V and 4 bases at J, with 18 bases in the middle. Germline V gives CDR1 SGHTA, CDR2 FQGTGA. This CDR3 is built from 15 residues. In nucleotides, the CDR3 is TGTGCCAGCAGCATACAACATGGGTTTAGGTACGAGCAGTACTTC. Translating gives CASSIQHGFRYEQYF. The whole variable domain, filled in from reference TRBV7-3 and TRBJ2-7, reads GAGVSQTPSNKVTEKGKYVELRCDPISGHTALYWYRQSLGQGPEFLIYFQGTGAADDSGLPNDRFFAVRPEGSVSTLKIQRTERGDSAVYLCASSIQHGFRYEQYFGPGTRLTVT.

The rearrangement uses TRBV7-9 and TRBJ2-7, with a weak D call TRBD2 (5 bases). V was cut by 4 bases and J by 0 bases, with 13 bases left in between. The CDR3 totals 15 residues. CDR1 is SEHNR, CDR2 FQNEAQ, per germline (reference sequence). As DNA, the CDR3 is TGTGCCAGCAGCTCGCGCAGCGGAAGCTCCTACGAGCAGTACTTC. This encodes CASSSRSGSSYEQYF.